One sample yielded the 10 T cell receptor beta chains listed below, sequenced in a study of CD8+ T cells in alopecia areata. RNA was isolated and reverse transcribed to cDNA, the sequencing template. Clones were sequenced by immunoSEQ multiplex PCR, and TCRdb holds only the in-frame ones, with some missing. The sample records around 180,000 clones, just under 65% being singletons. The treatment was: oral pan-JAK inhibitor, 5-10 mg twice daily. The sample consisted of CD4+ T cells sorted from blood, taken between weeks 49 and 50, from a patient treated with tofacitinib. Every receptor here comes from a human donor with alopecia areata.

This clone was seen a handful of times. In DNA form, the CDR3 reads TGTGCCAGCAGCCAGGCAGGAATAGATACGCAGTATTTT. Its protein product is CASSQAGIDTQYF. V and J are TRBV14 and TRBJ2-3; D uncertain. The V end lost 3 bases, the J end lost 5 bases, and 9 bases lay between the germline ends. CDR3 length equals 13 residues. Germline V gene lookup returns CDR1 SGHDN and CDR2 FVKESK.

This clone appeared once. V is TRBV23-1 and J is TRBJ2-3; the match to TRBD1 covers 10 bases. TRBV23-1 is recorded as an ORF, its role being uncertain. This CDR3 is built from 14 residues. V shed 8 bases, J shed 9 bases, and the junction held 11 bases outside the gene matches. This CDR3 is CASPTPGQGRTQYF. The CDR3, as DNA: TGCGCCAGCCCGACCCCGGGACAGGGGCGGACGCAGTATTTT.

The chain joins TRBV7-8 to TRBJ1-2; TRBD1 matches at 9 bases. V lost 4 bases, J lost 8 bases, and 8 bases stayed unmatched. The CDR3 covers 14 residues. Looked up from germline, CDR1 is SGHVS and CDR2 is FQNEAQ. The DNA for the CDR3 is TGTGCCAGCAGCTCCAAACAGGGGGCGAACGGCTACACCTTC. Translated: CASSSKQGANGYTF.

The chain combines TRBV15 with TRBJ2-5, with D perhaps matching TRBD2 (6 bases). CDR1 is LNHNV, CDR2 YYDKDF, per germline (reference sequence). Trimming removed 1 base from V and 5 bases from J, with 8 bases in between. The CDR3 spans 13 residues. The CDR3 DNA is TGTGCCACCAGCAGAGGACGGGGGGAGACCCAGTACTTC. This codes for CATSRGRGETQYF. Full variable domain (remainder filled in from reference TRBV15 and TRBJ2-5): DAMVIQNPRYQVTQFGKPVTLSCSQTLNHNVMYWYQQKSSQAPKLLFHYYDKDFNNEADTPDNFQSRRPNTSFCFLDIRSPGLGDTAMYLCATSRGRGETQYFGPGTRLLVL.

This clone was observed a few times. V is TRBV5-1 and J is TRBJ1-5; no firm D call. V was cut by 0 bases and J by 7 bases, with 14 bases left in between. The CDR3 loop spans 15 amino acids. Germline CDR1 SGHRS, CDR2 YFSETQ. CDR3 in amino acids: CASSLGPRVGQPQHF. CDR3 sequence (DNA): TGCGCCAGCAGCTTGGGGCCCCGGGTTGGCCAGCCCCAGCATTTT. Filled out from reference TRBV5-1 and TRBJ1-5, the complete variable domain reads KAGVTQTPRYLIKTRGQQVTLSCSPISGHRSVSWYQQTPGQGLQFLFEYFSETQRNKGNFPGRFSGRQFSNSRSEMNVSTLELGDSALYLCASSLGPRVGQPQHFGDGTRLSIL.

The CDR3 protein is CATSRVGLGTSSQETQYF. In DNA form, the CDR3 reads TGTGCCACCAGCAGAGTGGGATTGGGGACTAGCTCGCAAGAGACCCAGTACTTC. The J gene is TRBJ2-5, the V gene TRBV15; 9 bases are shared with TRBD2. The CDR3 consists of 18 residues. Germline V gives CDR1 LNHNV, CDR2 YYDKDF (reference sequence). V was clipped by 1 base and J by 2 bases; unmatched bases: 11.

The chain recombines TRBV29-1 with TRBJ2-3; TRBD2 agrees at 8 bases. Looked up from germline, CDR1 is SQVTM and CDR2 is ANQGSEA. This CDR3 has 13 amino acids. The CDR3 protein is CSAGGLHTDTQYF. Here the CDR3 DNA reads TGCAGTGCGGGGGGCCTCCACACAGATACGCAGTATTTT.

This clone was seen a single time. The V gene is TRBV5-1, the J gene TRBJ2-4, with 7 bases aligning to TRBD2. The V and J ends lost 0 bases and 7 bases, in that order; junction bases with no gene match: 10. Per germline, CDR1 SGHRS and CDR2 YFSETQ. CDR3 length: 16 amino acids. CDR3 nucleotide sequence: TGCGCCAGCAGCTTGGAGATTTCTAGCGGATACAACATTCAGTACTTC. Translating gives CASSLEISSGYNIQYF.

The rearrangement joins TRBV30 to TRBJ2-6, with TRBD1 matching 7 bases. Germline V gene lookup returns CDR1 GTSNPN and CDR2 SVGIG (reference sequence). The CDR3 has 14 amino acids. CDR3 loop: CAGNKGAVANVLTF. The CDR3 coding sequence is TGTGCTGGAAATAAGGGGGCGGTCGCCAACGTCCTGACTTTC.

The rearrangement joins TRBV2 to TRBJ2-3; D gene unclear. This CDR3 has 14 residues. V lost 5 bases to trimming and J lost 1 base, with 10 bases between them. Looked up from germline, CDR1 is SNHLY and CDR2 is FYNNEI. For the CDR3, the DNA is TGTGCCAGCAGTTCCCTGGGCGGCACAGATACGCAGTATTTT. Encoded protein: CASSSLGGTDTQYF.